The 3 T cell receptor beta chains below come from one sample, sequenced in a study of Tregs in tolerant kidney transplant recipients. Data came from immunoSEQ multiplex PCR; TCRdb stores just in-frame clones and leaves some out. The clone table shows some 52,000 clones, with the ten largest holding roughly 0.8%. The sample was CD4+ T cells from blood, taken before the transplant. The receptors stem from a human donor who received a combined kidney and bone marrow transplant.

As to this clone: The read halts 3 residues ahead of the CDR3 end, with the missing end drawn from the germline J gene. The chain combines TRBV18 with TRBJ2-3; tentative D call: TRBD1 (5 bases). Germline loops: CDR1 KGHSH, CDR2 LQKENI. The CDR3 totals 15 residues. The V end lost 3 bases, the J end lost 2 bases, and 12 bases lay between the germline ends. The chain's CDR3 is CASSPTVKATDTQYF. The covered CDR3 bases are TGTGCCAGCTCACCGACAGTTAAGGCCACAGATACG.

Turning to this clone: The read falls 3 residues short of the CDR3 end, and the missing part is taken from the germline J gene. The V call is TRBV7-9, the J call TRBJ2-5; 8 bases are a match to TRBD1. Germline lookup yields CDR1 SEHNR and CDR2 FQNEAQ (reference sequence). CDR3 length: 14 residues. With V trimmed by 3 bases and J by 2 bases, 2 bases remained unmatched. The chain's CDR3 is CASSFGQGQETQYF. The CDR3 bases that were read are TGTGCCAGCAGCTTCGGACAGGGTCAAGAGACC.

A note on this clone: The CDR3 is cut off 3 residues early in the read; its end comes from the germline J gene. The chain is built from TRBV29-1 and TRBJ2-5; D remains ambiguous. Trimming pared 7 bases from V and 3 bases from J, leaving 6 bases between. Germline V gene lookup returns CDR1 SQVTM and CDR2 ANQGSEA. The CDR3 is 10 residues long. CDR3 DNA (partial): TGCAGCGCCCTTGAAGAGACC. Protein: CSALEET. The whole CDR3 region reads CSALEETQYF.